What follows are 16 T cell receptor beta chains derived from one specimen sequenced in a study of blood T cell repertoires in COVID-19. TCRdb keeps only in-frame clones here, not all; method: immunoSEQ multiplex PCR. The sample contains over 100,000 clones, about 80% of which appear only once. Source material: peripheral blood. Source of these receptors: a man in his fifties or sixties with active or convalescent COVID-19.

This CDR3 reads CASSAIQDSPLHF. The CDR3 bases are TGTGCCAGCAGCGCAATACAGGATTCACCCCTCCACTTT. The chain carries TRBV7-3 and TRBJ1-6, with TRBD1 as a possible D gene (5 bases). Trimming removed 5 bases at V and 8 bases at J, with 10 bases between. This CDR3 is 13 amino acids long. Germline V lookup: CDR1 SGHTA, CDR2 FQGTGA.

This clone appeared a single time. The rearrangement links TRBV10-3 to TRBJ2-1, with 8 bases fitting TRBD1. J gave up 5 bases and V 3 bases, and 6 bases lay outside the gene matches. The CDR3 contains 15 residues. Germline V gives CDR1 ENHRY, CDR2 SYGVKD. CDR3 in DNA: TGTGCCATCAGTGAATCCAGGGGGCTCAACAATGAGCAGTTCTTC. Translating gives CAISESRGLNNEQFF.

This clone appeared a few times. The V gene is TRBV10-3, the J gene TRBJ2-1, with 11 nucleotides matching TRBD2. Germline CDR1 and CDR2: ENHRY and SYGVKD. The CDR3 is 20 residues long. The J segment lost 2 bases and the V segment lost 5 bases, leaving 17 bases of the junction unmatched. CDR3 residues: CAISTSGGTSGAYTYNEQFF. The CDR3 DNA sequence: TGTGCCATCAGTACGAGCGGGGGGACTAGCGGAGCCTACACCTACAATGAGCAGTTCTTC.

The chain links TRBV7-3 to TRBJ2-5; TRBD2 might be the D (6 bases). The CDR3 loop spans 14 amino acids. V was shortened by 4 bases and J by 5 bases, with 14 bases between the two germline ends. The germline V gene has CDR1 SGHTA and CDR2 FQGTGA. Here the CDR3 reads CASSSPGLAETQYF. The CDR3 DNA follows: TGTGCCAGCAGCTCCCCGGGACTCGCCGAGACCCAGTACTTC.

The chain carries TRBV28 and TRBJ1-2; TRBD1 aligns across 9 bases. Germline loops: CDR1 MDHEN, CDR2 SYDVKM. V gave up 10 bases and J gave up 5 bases; unmatched junction bases: 5. The CDR3 has 12 amino acids. CDR3 amino acids: CAISTGGYGYTF. In nucleotides, the CDR3 is TGTGCCATCTCGACAGGGGGATATGGCTACACCTTC.

The rearrangement uses TRBV19 and TRBJ2-5; TRBD1 matches at 7 bases. Germline CDR1 reads LNHDA; CDR2 reads SQIVND (reference sequence). The CDR3 consists of 15 residues. Unmatched junction bases numbered 11, after V lost 5 bases and J lost 5 bases. The CDR3 region is CASSQRTTGLETQYF. For the CDR3, the DNA is TGTGCCAGTAGTCAACGGACGACAGGGCTGGAGACCCAGTACTTC. The full variable domain, in which reference TRBV19 and TRBJ2-5 provide the parts outside the CDR3, is DGGITQSPKYLFRKEGQNVTLSCEQNLNHDAMYWYRQDPGQGLRLIYYSQIVNDFQKGDIAEGYSVSREKKESFPLTVTSAQKNPTAFYLCASSQRTTGLETQYFGPGTRLLVL.

This clone has ten or more counts. The chain combines TRBV5-4 with TRBJ2-3; 8 bases fit TRBD1. V trimming: 4 bases; J trimming: 1 base; junction bases outside the gene matches: 11. CDR3 size: 17 residues. Germline loops: CDR1 SGHNT, CDR2 YYREEE (reference sequence). CDR3 DNA sequence: TGTGCCAGCAGCCTAGCTAGGGAGACAGGGGGCACAGATACGCAGTATTTT. This codes for CASSLARETGGTDTQYF.

CDR3: CASSRAGETYNEQFF. Written as DNA, the CDR3 is TGCGCCAGCAGCCGAGCGGGAGAGACCTACAATGAGCAGTTCTTC. The chain joins TRBV5-1 to TRBJ2-1; 8 bases are shared with TRBD2. Germline lookup yields CDR1 SGHRS and CDR2 YFSETQ. The CDR3 covers 15 residues. The ends lost 4 bases at V and 2 bases at J; junction bases unmatched: 5.

V usage is TRBV5-8 and J usage is TRBJ1-6; TRBD1 aligns across 9 bases. This CDR3 is 16 amino acids long. Germline V gene lookup returns CDR1 SGHTS and CDR2 YDEGEE. V dropped 0 bases and J dropped 10; count of bases not matched to a gene: 8. The CDR3 region has the DNA TGTGCCAGCAGCTTGGGGTACAGGGGGCTAGGATCACCCCTCCACTTT. Protein: CASSLGYRGLGSPLHF.

A few counts support this clone. V is TRBV6-5 and J is TRBJ1-5; tentative D call: TRBD1 (6 bases). The CDR3 is 13 amino acids. The V gene lost 5 bases and the J gene lost 8 bases, with 13 bases spanning the gap. CDR1 is MNHEY, CDR2 SVGAGI, per germline. The CDR3 DNA follows: TGTGCCAGCAGTACACAACAGGGCGAGCCCCAGCATTTT. Translating gives CASSTQQGEPQHF.

CDR3 DNA: TGTGCCAGCAGCAAAGACACCCGGGCGGCGCGGGGGGCGACAGATACGCAGTATTTT. Amino acid sequence: CASSKDTRAARGATDTQYF. The chain carries TRBV21-1 and TRBJ2-3; the listed D gene, TRBD2, was not tested against the DNA. TRBV21-1 is a pseudogene locus. The CDR3 extends over 19 amino acids.

The V gene is TRBV4-1, the J gene TRBJ1-1, with 7 bases fitting TRBD1. V gave up 4 bases and J gave up 6 bases; unmatched junction bases: 11. The germline V gene encodes CDR1 MGHRA and CDR2 YSYEKL. CDR3 length equals 15 residues. CDR3 nucleotide sequence: TGCGCCAGCAGCCCTCGCCAGGGGGGCTTCGCTGAAGCTTTCTTT. As protein: CASSPRQGGFAEAFF.

The gene calls are TRBV11-3 and TRBJ2-5, with D uncertain. V lost 5 bases, J lost 4 bases, and 17 bases lay in between. The CDR3 covers 15 residues. In germline, CDR1 is SGHNT, CDR2 YENEEA. The CDR3 region has the DNA TGTGCCAGCAGCGTAGGTAGAAGAGGAGCAGAGACCCAGTACTTC. It codes for CASSVGRRGAETQYF. Supplemented by reference TRBV11-3 and TRBJ2-5, the full variable domain reads EAGVVQSPRYKIIEKKQPVAFWCNPISGHNTLYWYLQNLGQGPELLIRYENEEAVDDSQLPKDRFSAERLKGVDSTLKIQPAELGDSAVYLCASSVGRRGAETQYFGPGTRLLVL.

This chain uses TRBV18 with TRBJ2-3, with TRBD2 identical over 9 bases. Germline V gene data show CDR1 as KGHSH and CDR2 as LQKENI. The CDR3 is 15 amino acids. The V segment lost 5 bases and the J segment 6 bases; nucleotides outside the gene matches: 9. The CDR3 region has the DNA TGTGCCAGCTCATCGACTAGCGGACTTGGGGATACGCAGTATTTT. Its translation: CASSSTSGLGDTQYF. Full variable domain (remainder filled in from reference TRBV18 and TRBJ2-3): NAGVMQNPRHLVRRRGQEARLRCSPMKGHSHVYWYRQLPEEGLKFMVYLQKENIIDESGMPKERFSAEFPKEGPSILRIQQVVRGDSAAYFCASSSTSGLGDTQYFGPGTRLTVL.

The rearrangement uses TRBV28 and TRBJ2-7; D is undetermined. The germline gives CDR1 MDHEN, CDR2 SYDVKM. Between the trimmed V and J ends, which lost 3 bases and 2 bases, there was a span of 11 bases. The CDR3 has 14 amino acids. CDR3 DNA: TGTGCCAGCAGTTTGTCAGCGATGGCCTACGAGCAGTACTTC. Its translation is CASSLSAMAYEQYF.

The chain uses TRBV5-1 and TRBJ1-5; 7 positions match TRBD1. V dropped 3 bases and J dropped 5; count of bases not matched to a gene: 8. CDR3 length: 15 residues. CDR1 is SGHRS, CDR2 YFSETQ, per germline. The CDR3 nucleotides read TGCGCCAGCAGCTGGGACAGCCCCGCGGATCAGCCCCAGCATTTT. Its protein product is CASSWDSPADQPQHF.